This TCR beta chain was recorded in a study of early T cells in non-severe SARS-CoV-2 infection. Study background: Chains were unpaired, as sequencing was done on bulk RNA from unsorted whole blood. Study-level points and caveats: Lookups in VDJdb leaned toward anti-spike CD8 responses and missed private and CD4 specificities.

The table lists this clonotype with many counts. Antigen unknown. The protocol attached unique molecular identifiers to individual cDNA molecules. One entry per CDR3 protein results from TCRdb running MiXCR on the 5' RACE reads. In the table there are roughly 70,000 distinct CDR3 sequences, roughly 18% of which are singletons. Sample: whole blood, taken at baseline. This TCR was recovered from an adult who was a healthcare worker with PCR-confirmed SARS-CoV-2 infection or an uninfected control (not recorded which).

The CDR3 reads CASSVDRADNQPQHF. The CDR3 DNA sequence: TGTGCCAGTAGTGTGGACAGGGCGGACAATCAGCCCCAGCATTTT. The genes are TRBV19 and TRBJ1-5; TRBD1 matches at 8 bases. The CDR3 is made up of 15 amino acids. Germline CDR1 LNHDA, CDR2 SQIVND (reference sequence). The V and J ends lost 5 bases and 3 bases, in that order; junction bases with no gene match: 6.